These 16 T cell receptor beta chains were all obtained from the same sample, sequenced in a study of CD8 T cells in Susac syndrome. cDNA came from approximately 0.5 to 1 ug RNA primed by random hexamers. TCRdb re-analysed the immunoSEQ multiplex PCR reads in MiXCR, keeping a single row per CDR3 protein. The sample yields around 160,000 distinct CDR3 sequences, just under 95% seen once. Sequences were obtained from CD4+ T cells from PBMCs. Source of these receptors: a human donor in good health.

V is TRBV11-2 and J is TRBJ2-7; possibly TRBD2 for D (5 bases). Germline lookup yields CDR1 SGHAT and CDR2 FQNNGV. V was clipped by 6 bases and J by 0 bases, with 21 bases between them. The CDR3 is made up of 17 amino acids. The CDR3 sequence is CASRGIRGPWSSYEQYF. In DNA form, the CDR3 reads TGTGCCAGCAGAGGGATACGGGGTCCTTGGAGCTCCTACGAGCAGTACTTC.

The CDR3 DNA reads as TGTGCCAGCAGTTACGACAGGGGCTATGGCTACACCTTC. Its translation is CASSYDRGYGYTF. V is TRBV6-6 and J is TRBJ1-2; TRBD1 agrees at 8 bases. Germline CDR1 reads MNHNY; CDR2 reads SVGAGI (reference sequence). The CDR3 length is 13 residues. The V and J ends lost 2 bases and 4 bases, in that order; junction bases with no gene match: 0.

V is TRBV20-1 and J is TRBJ1-1; no firm D call. With 3 bases removed from V and 0 bases from J, the gap between germline ends came to 2 bases. Germline assignment: CDR1 DFQATT and CDR2 SNEGSKA (reference sequence). This CDR3 spans 11 amino acids. Here the CDR3 DNA reads TGCAGTGCTAGGATGAACACTGAAGCTTTCTTT. This codes for CSARMNTEAFF.

This clonotype was seen a single time. The V call is TRBV27, the J call TRBJ1-4, with D unresolved. The CDR3 is 13 amino acids. Per the germline V gene, CDR1 is MNHEY and CDR2 is SMNVEV (reference sequence). The germline V and J ends were trimmed by 2 bases and 7 bases, with 8 bases remaining between them. CDR3 DNA sequence: TGTGCCAGCAGTTTAGTCCGGGGTGAAAAACTGTTTTTT. It specifies CASSLVRGEKLFF.

The chain links TRBV20-1 to TRBJ2-5, with D tentatively TRBD1 (5 bases). Germline CDR1 and CDR2: DFQATT and SNEGSKA (reference sequence). Trimming took 4 bases from V and 4 from J, leaving 10 bases between them. CDR3 length equals 12 residues. This chain's CDR3 is CSAIRVVETQYF. As DNA, the CDR3 is TGCAGTGCTATCAGGGTCGTAGAGACCCAGTACTTC.

A few counts support this clonotype. The genes are TRBV12-3 or TRBV12-4 and TRBJ1-5, with D possibly TRBD1 on 5 matching bases. The CDR3 has 15 amino acids. V was trimmed by 0 bases and J by 0 bases, leaving 6 bases between them. The DNA of the CDR3 is TGTGCCAGCAGTTTAGCGGGGGATAGCAATCAGCCCCAGCATTTT. It codes for CASSLAGDSNQPQHF.

CDR3 DNA: TGTGCCAGCAGCCTAGAGGGGCAAAGCAATGAGCAGTTCTTC. It specifies CASSLEGQSNEQFF. The genes are TRBV5-4 and TRBJ2-1; the D call may be TRBD1 or TRBD2 (5 bases each). Trimming cost V 4 bases and J 6 bases, with 14 bases left between them. This CDR3 is 14 amino acids long. CDR1 is SGHNT and CDR2 is YYREEE in the germline V gene (reference sequence). The full variable domain, rest sourced from reference TRBV5-4 and TRBJ2-1, is ETGVTQSPTHLIKTRGQQVTLRCSSQSGHNTVSWYQQALGQGPQFIFQYYREEENGRGNFPPRFSGLQFPNYSSELNVNALELDDSALYLCASSLEGQSNEQFFGPGTRLTVL.

The chain combines TRBV20-1 with TRBJ1-1; no clear D. Germline loops: CDR1 DFQATT, CDR2 SNEGSKA (reference sequence). Trimming pared 3 bases from V and 4 bases from J, leaving 12 bases between. This CDR3 is built from 13 residues. CDR3 sequence (DNA): TGCAGTGCTAGTAACACGGTAGGCACTGAAGCTTTCTTT. This codes for CSASNTVGTEAFF.

Only one count was recorded for this clonotype. This chain links TRBV2 with TRBJ2-3; D is unresolved. The CDR3 consists of 13 residues. V lost 4 bases to trimming and J lost 4 bases, with 9 bases between them. Germline values: CDR1 SNHLY, CDR2 FYNNEI. CDR3 DNA: TGTGCCAGCAGTGGGGCCCGGCCAGATACGCAGTATTTT. Its protein is CASSGARPDTQYF.

CDR3 amino acids: CATSRDRAQTGPNQPQHF. Written as DNA, the CDR3 is TGTGCCACCAGCAGAGATCGGGCACAGACAGGCCCCAATCAGCCCCAGCATTTT. J is TRBJ1-5 and V is TRBV15; D may be TRBD1 (6 bases). This CDR3 has 18 amino acids. The V end was cut by 0 bases, the J end by 3 bases, with 18 bases between. CDR1 and CDR2 from the germline V gene are LNHNV and YYDKDF (reference sequence). Supplemented by reference TRBV15 and TRBJ1-5, the full variable domain reads DAMVIQNPRYQVTQFGKPVTLSCSQTLNHNVMYWYQQKSSQAPKLLFHYYDKDFNNEADTPDNFQSRRPNTSFCFLDIRSPGLGDTAMYLCATSRDRAQTGPNQPQHFGDGTRLSIL.

This clonotype appeared a single time. V usage is TRBV6-2 or TRBV6-3 and J usage is TRBJ1-5, with a possible D match to TRBD1 (6 bases). From germline, CDR1 is MNHEY and CDR2 SVGEGT. This CDR3 contains 14 residues. Deletions cut 10 bases from V and 3 bases from J, with 16 bases between. CDR3 residues: CATTDRIDNQPQHF. The CDR3 coding sequence is TGTGCCACCACCGACAGGATAGACAATCAGCCCCAGCATTTT.

The rearrangement links TRBV30 to TRBJ2-3; 7 bases fit TRBD2. With V trimmed by 4 bases and J by 0 bases, 4 bases remained unmatched. Germline values: CDR1 GTSNPN, CDR2 SVGIG (reference sequence). The CDR3 runs to 14 residues. In DNA form, the CDR3 reads TGTGCCTGGACCCGGGGGGATAGCACAGATACGCAGTATTTT. Translated, it gives CAWTRGDSTDTQYF. Filled out from reference TRBV30 and TRBJ2-3, the complete variable domain reads SQTIHQWPATLVQPVGSPLSLECTVEGTSNPNLYWYRQAAGRGLQLLFYSVGIGQISSEVPQNLSASRPQDRQFILSSKKLLLSDSGFYLCAWTRGDSTDTQYFGPGTRLTVL.

V and J are TRBV7-2 and TRBJ2-7; D not certain. Germline CDR1 SGHTA, CDR2 FQGNSA. Trimming stripped 3 bases from V and 4 bases from J, with 10 bases between. The CDR3 is made up of 13 amino acids. The CDR3 sequence: CASSFETPYEQYF. In DNA form, the CDR3 reads TGTGCCAGCAGCTTCGAAACCCCATACGAGCAGTACTTC.

The CDR3 region has the DNA TGTGCCAGTAGCGGGGGTCAGCCCCAGCATTTT. Protein product: CASSGGQPQHF. V and J are TRBV19 and TRBJ1-5; weak D call: TRBD1 (5 bases). V lost 6 bases to trimming and J lost 6 bases, with 6 bases between them. Germline CDR1 and CDR2: LNHDA and SQIVND (reference sequence). This CDR3 comprises 11 residues.

The chain combines TRBV6-2 or TRBV6-3 with TRBJ1-5; no clear D. The CDR3 covers 14 residues. Germline values: CDR1 MNHEY, CDR2 SVGEGT. Deletions cut 6 bases from V and 1 base from J, with 10 bases between. The CDR3 sequence: CASSGPQSNQPQHF. The CDR3 coding sequence is TGTGCCAGCAGCGGACCCCAAAGCAATCAGCCCCAGCATTTT.

The rearrangement uses TRBV20-1 and TRBJ2-3, with D possibly being TRBD1 or TRBD2 (5 bases each). The CDR3 is made up of 13 amino acids. In germline, CDR1 is DFQATT, CDR2 SNEGSKA (reference sequence). Trimming pared 1 base from V and 4 bases from J, leaving 9 bases between. CDR3 in DNA: TGCAGTGCTAGAGTGACGGGGCCAGATACGCAGTATTTT. Its translation is CSARVTGPDTQYF.